This T cell receptor beta chain was identified during a study of Ad26.COV2.S vaccination and SARS-CoV-2 variants. Assay: immunoSEQ multiplex PCR; the TCRdb copy retains only in-frame clones and omits some. In the table there are some 370,000 clones, about four fifths of which are singletons. General study points: After vaccination, substantial breadth of spike-specific CD8+ and CD4+ responses was reported. Vaccine recipients showed a spike-specific TCR breadth that was higher than in placebo recipients.

Treatment indicated: around 19 received Ad26.COV2.S at low or high dose, single or two shots; about five received placebo; per-sample allocation not given. Sampling happened 63 days after the first vaccine or placebo injection. The V gene lost 2 bases and the J gene lost 10 bases, with 9 bases spanning the gap. Germline-derived CDR1 and CDR2 are MNHNY and SVGAGI (reference sequence). The CDR3 consists of 13 residues. This clone was picked up a small number of times. Its antigen is currently unknown. This TCR came from a person between 18 and 65 years old who received the Ad26.COV2.S COVID-19 vaccine or a placebo. J is TRBJ1-6 and V is TRBV6-6; D is possibly TRBD1 (5 bases). The sequenced sample was peripheral blood, obtained in a trial of Ad26.COV2.S vaccine versus placebo. This CDR3 is CASSYQAGSPLHF. CDR3 bases: TGTGCCAGCAGTTACCAGGCAGGGTCACCCCTCCACTTT.